This TCR beta chain was found in a study of identical twins. Points from the study as a whole: Models came in too low on out-of-frame TCR alpha sharing in monozygotic twins. Whereas memory repertoires showed no such difference, abundant cord blood beta clonotypes carried fewer insertions.

Germline CDR1 SGHRS, CDR2 YFSETQ. Unmatched junction bases numbered 7, after V lost 5 bases and J lost 9 bases. The CDR3 length is 15 residues. A universal primer site was incorporated via template switching, and the cDNA contained unique molecular identifiers. TCRdb called the 5' RACE reads again in MiXCR, with one record for every CDR3 protein. The repertoire holds under 300,000 distinct CDR3 sequences, with 11% to 15% as singletons. A note on this clonotype: Its matching antigen is unknown.

The sequence was collected from a woman between 18 and 30 years old in good health. Source material: memory (CD45RO+) T cells sorted from blood. V and J are TRBV5-1 and TRBJ2-1; 14 bases fit TRBD2. CDR3 loop: CASRPTSGGAGEQFF. In DNA form, the CDR3 reads TGCGCCAGCAGGCCGACTAGCGGGGGGGCTGGTGAGCAGTTCTTC.